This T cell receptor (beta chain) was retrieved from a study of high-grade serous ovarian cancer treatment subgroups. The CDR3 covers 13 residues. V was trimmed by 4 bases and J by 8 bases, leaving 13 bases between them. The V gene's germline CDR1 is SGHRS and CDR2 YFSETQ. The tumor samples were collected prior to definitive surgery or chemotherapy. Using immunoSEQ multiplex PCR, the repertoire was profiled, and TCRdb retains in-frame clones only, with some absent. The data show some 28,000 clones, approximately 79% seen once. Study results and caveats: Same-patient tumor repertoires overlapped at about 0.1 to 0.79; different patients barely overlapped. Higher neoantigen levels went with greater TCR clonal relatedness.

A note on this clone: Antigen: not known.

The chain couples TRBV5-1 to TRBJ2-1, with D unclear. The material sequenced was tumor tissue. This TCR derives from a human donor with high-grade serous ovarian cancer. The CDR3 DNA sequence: TGCGCCAGCAGCAACGGCTTGGTCGATGAGCAGTTCTTC. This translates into CASSNGLVDEQFF.